This T cell receptor (beta chain) was documented in a study of blood T cell repertoires in COVID-19. Study-wide context: Samples came from the United States, Italy and Spain, spanning acute and convalescent COVID-19. T cells, B-cell-depleted T cells, or PBMCs supplied cDNA or gDNA.

Trimming shortened V by 2 bases and J by 7 bases, and 14 bases separated the two germline ends. In germline, CDR1 is MNHNS, CDR2 SASEGT. The CDR3 loop spans 14 amino acids. Authors' analysis steps: How many nucleated cells were present was estimated from reference gene primer amplification. The table came from immunoSEQ multiplex PCR; TCRdb's copy has only in-frame clones and leaves some out. V, J and clone size are taken as reported in that table, and D and trimming were inferred from the DNA itself. The sample includes 130,000 to 150,000 clones, about 86% of them seen just once. This clone was recorded at least ten times.

V gene TRBV6-1 combines with J gene TRBJ1-1, with D possibly matching TRBD1 (5 bases). The receptor was derived from an elderly woman with acute or convalescent COVID-19. The specimen sequenced was peripheral blood. The CDR3 reads CASSEMSLQVEAFF. The CDR3 bases are TGTGCCAGCAGTGAAATGTCCTTACAGGTTGAAGCTTTCTTT.